The text below deals with one T cell receptor (beta chain). Using immunoSEQ multiplex PCR, the repertoire was profiled, and TCRdb retains in-frame clones only, with some absent. The sample has some 2 million clones, 85% to 95% seen once. The entry originates in a study of shared clonotypes between healthy human individuals. On the study more broadly: Each donor's CD4 naive and CD4 memory cells filled three plates apiece, CD8 naive two, and CD8 memory one.

Per germline, CDR1 KGHSH and CDR2 LQKENI. Between the trimmed V and J ends, which lost 0 bases and 4 bases, there was a span of 13 bases. CDR3 length equals 16 residues. Healthy adults negative for HIV, lacking recent acute infections or vaccinations, served as donors. It was into CD45RA+ naive and CD45RA-negative memory subsets that the CD4+ cells were split. V usage is TRBV18 and J usage is TRBJ1-3, with a weak D call TRBD1 (5 bases). The sample comprised naive CD4+ T cells sorted from blood. Subset reported: CD45RA+ positively selected. This sequence was found in a man aged 18 to 35 in good health. CDR3 bases: TGTGCCAGCTCACCACCGATCGGGGGTGTCGGAAACACCATATATTTT. The encoded protein is CASSPPIGGVGNTIYF.